This T cell receptor beta chain was retrieved from a study of cytomegalovirus exposure and HLA in healthy donors. The study, taken as a whole, reports: A later analysis reported that several of the most significant clusters appeared to be linked to common viral pathogens, among them Epstein-Barr virus. Testing in vitro showed a few CMV-associated chains specific for CMV antigens.

Germline V CDR1 and CDR2: WNHNN, SYGVQD (reference sequence). V lost 11 bases and J 1 base, leaving 11 bases between the germline ends. This CDR3 spans 12 amino acids. With 60 Vbeta and 13 Jbeta primers, the PCR was carried out. The table came from immunoSEQ multiplex PCR; TCRdb's copy has only in-frame clones and leaves some out. The sample consists of 100,000 to 150,000 clones, 70% to 80% of them appearing once. As for this clone: Its antigen is undetermined.

The sequenced sample was PBMCs. V and J are TRBV10-1 and TRBJ1-1; maybe TRBD1 (6 bases). The TCR originated in a human donor in good health. The CDR3 nucleotides are TGCGCCCCCAGGGGCCCGAACACTGAAGCTTTCTTT. Translation gives CAPRGPNTEAFF.